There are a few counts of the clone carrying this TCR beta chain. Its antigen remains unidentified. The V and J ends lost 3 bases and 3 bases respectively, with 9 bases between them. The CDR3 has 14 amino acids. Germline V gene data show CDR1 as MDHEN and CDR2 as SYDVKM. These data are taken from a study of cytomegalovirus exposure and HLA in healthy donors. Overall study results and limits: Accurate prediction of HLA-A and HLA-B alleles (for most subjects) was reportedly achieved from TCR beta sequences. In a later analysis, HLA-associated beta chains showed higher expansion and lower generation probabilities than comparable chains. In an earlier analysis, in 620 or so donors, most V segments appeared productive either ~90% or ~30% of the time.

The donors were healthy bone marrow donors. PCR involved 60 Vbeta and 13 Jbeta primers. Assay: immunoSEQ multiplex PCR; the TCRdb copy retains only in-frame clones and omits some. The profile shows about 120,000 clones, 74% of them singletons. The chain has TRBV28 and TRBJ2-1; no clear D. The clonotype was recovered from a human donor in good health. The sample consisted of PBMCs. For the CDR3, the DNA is TGTGCCAGCAGTTTGAAGGCTAGCTACAATGAGCAGTTCTTC. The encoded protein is CASSLKASYNEQFF.